This T cell receptor (beta chain) was identified during a study of beta chain features in type 1 diabetes. The whole isolated RNA underwent reverse transcription, so sequencing captured expressed TCRB transcripts. Profiling relied on immunoSEQ multiplex PCR, and the TCRdb table lists in-frame clones only, not all of them. The sample lists 900,000 or so clones, 15% to 20% occurring once. Trimming cost V 6 bases and J 7 bases, with 16 bases left between them. Germline CDR1 and CDR2: SQVTM and ANQGSEA. The CDR3 covers 13 residues. This sequence joins TRBV29-1 and TRBJ1-3, with D possibly being TRBD1 (5 bases). The TCR was taken from a woman between 18 and 29 years old in good health. Sequenced input: naive CD4+ T cells from blood. CDR3 loop: CSVRGRLPNTIYF. The DNA for the CDR3 is TGCAGCGTGAGGGGAAGACTGCCGAACACCATATATTTT.